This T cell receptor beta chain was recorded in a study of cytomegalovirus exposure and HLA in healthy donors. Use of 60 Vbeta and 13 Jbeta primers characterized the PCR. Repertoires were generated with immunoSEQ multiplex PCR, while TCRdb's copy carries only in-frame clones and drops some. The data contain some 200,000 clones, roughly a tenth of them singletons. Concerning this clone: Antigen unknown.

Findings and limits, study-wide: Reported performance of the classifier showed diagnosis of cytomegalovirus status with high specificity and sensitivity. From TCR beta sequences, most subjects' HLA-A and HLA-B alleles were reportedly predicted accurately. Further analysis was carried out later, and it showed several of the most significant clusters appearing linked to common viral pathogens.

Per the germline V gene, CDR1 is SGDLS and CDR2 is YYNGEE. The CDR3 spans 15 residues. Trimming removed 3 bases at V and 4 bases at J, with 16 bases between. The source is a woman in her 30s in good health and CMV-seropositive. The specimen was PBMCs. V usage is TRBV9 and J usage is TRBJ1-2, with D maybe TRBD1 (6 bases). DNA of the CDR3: TGTGCCAGCAGCGGGATGGGGGGGCAGGGCTATGGCTACACCTTC. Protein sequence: CASSGMGGQGYGYTF.